This entry concerns a single T cell receptor (beta chain). Germline CDR1 is MDHEN and CDR2 is SYDVKM. This CDR3 has 18 residues. V shed 1 base and J 2 bases; nucleotides not matched to a gene: 13. These data come from a study of OX40 agonist ivuxolimab in advanced cancers. Study in general: Dosing consisted of intravenous ivuxolimab at 0.01 to 10 mg/kg every 2 weeks. The eligibility criteria allowed prior anti-PD-1, anti-PD-L1 or anti-CTLA-4 therapy, and 40% had some.

The repertoire was sequenced with immunoSEQ multiplex PCR; TCRdb's copy has only in-frame clones and lacks some. The repertoire holds 45,000 to 50,000 clones, 80% to 90% seen once, with 52% in the top ten. The clonotype comes from an adult with an advanced solid tumor such as melanoma, head and neck, liver or kidney cancer. This sample comprised CD4+ or CD8+ T cells sorted from blood, obtained in a trial of the OX40 agonist ivuxolimab. The chain combines TRBV28 with TRBJ2-7; 8 bases are shared with TRBD2. The CDR3, as DNA: TGTGCCAGCAGTTTATTGGGTGGTAGCGGGGCCTCGACCTACGAGCAGTACTTC. Residues: CASSLLGGSGASTYEQYF.